The T cell receptor beta chain described here comes from a study of Ad26.COV2.S vaccination and SARS-CoV-2 variants. Across the study: Trial arm assignment for the donor was COV1001 Ad26.COV2.S. The authors gave Ad26.COV2.S intramuscularly, either once or twice 56 days apart. The study's findings and limits: Reportedly, after vaccination the spike-specific CD8+ and CD4+ T cell responses displayed substantial breadth. The analyses of TCR breadth and depth may have understated the size of total T cell responses.

Comments on this clone: Its target is not known.

Documented treatment: roughly 20 received Ad26.COV2.S at low or high dose, single or two shots; 5 received placebo; per-sample allocation not given. Sampling happened 63 days after the first vaccine or placebo injection. Sequenced by immunoSEQ multiplex PCR; TCRdb stores in-frame clones only, minus some. The sample holds around 300,000 clones; approximately 86% are singletons and the top ten take roughly 10%. This TCR derives from a person between 18 and 65 years old who received the Ad26.COV2.S COVID-19 vaccine or a placebo. The sample here was peripheral blood, taken in a trial of Ad26.COV2.S vaccine versus placebo.

CDR3: CASSGTPGAYNEQFF. The CDR3 bases are TGTGCCAGCAGTGGGACTCCAGGGGCCTACAATGAGCAGTTCTTC. J is TRBJ2-1 and V is TRBV2, with D possibly being TRBD1 (6 bases). This CDR3 comprises 15 residues. CDR1 is SNHLY and CDR2 is FYNNEI in the germline V gene. V was shortened by 4 bases and J by 2 bases, with 12 bases between the two germline ends.